The clone carrying this T cell receptor beta chain has only a few counts. Its antigen remains unidentified. The study isolated at least 6.5 million PBMCs from each sample. This entry belongs to a study of blood T cells in healthy people across ages. Overall study results and limits: TCR beta diversity per million T cells fell roughly linearly with age. The study could not conclusively compare naive and antigen-experienced cells, given its unsorted PBMCs.

Germline CDR1 reads MNHNY; CDR2 reads SVGAGI (reference sequence). Trimming removed 8 bases at V and 4 bases at J, with 24 bases between. The CDR3 contains 16 residues. Primers used in a second PCR of roughly 6 to 12 cycles were a sample-barcoded 5' primer and a J-beta primer mix. Researchers report that a template-switch adaptor with 12 random nucleotides tagged each cDNA molecule. Via MiXCR, TCRdb re-called the 5' RACE reads, giving one row per CDR3 protein. The table shows about 380,000 distinct CDR3 sequences, with approximately 47% occurring only once. Input material: blood. This receptor was obtained from a man aged 60 to 75 in good health. V usage is TRBV6-6 and J usage is TRBJ2-7; possibly TRBD2 for D (9 bases). The CDR3 is CASHSGGGGAVYEQYF. The CDR3 bases are TGTGCCAGCCACTCAGGGGGCGGGGGGGCGGTGTACGAGCAGTACTTC.